This T cell receptor beta chain came from a study of T cell responses to AZD1222 COVID-19 vaccine. Study conclusions and caveats: Compared with day 0, the breadth and depth of the Spike-specific TCR repertoire rose significantly after two doses of AZD1222.

Germline V gives CDR1 SGHTA, CDR2 FQGNSA. The V gene lost 5 bases and the J gene lost 4 bases, with 20 bases spanning the gap. CDR3 length: 16 residues. Sequencing was performed with immunoSEQ multiplex PCR; in TCRdb, only in-frame clones are kept and a portion is missing. Here the sample spans approximately 140,000 clones, roughly 88% being singletons. Points on this clone: Its target is not known.

The chain recombines TRBV7-2 with TRBJ1-1, with D perhaps matching TRBD1 (5 bases). This sequence originates from an adult who received the AZD1222 COVID-19 vaccine. Sequenced here: peripheral blood, sampled 28 days after the second AZD1222 dose. The CDR3 loop is CASSIQPTGGGTEAFF. The CDR3 bases are TGTGCCAGCAGCATTCAACCCACGGGGGGAGGCACTGAAGCTTTCTTT.